The clone carrying this TCR beta chain occurred a few times. This sample was included in a study of T cells after yellow fever vaccination. Regarding the study as a whole: Weaker overall was a secondary response that nonetheless peaked faster, on day 5 versus 15.

TCRdb passed the 5' RACE reads through MiXCR, listing each CDR3 protein once. Of under 50,000 distinct CDR3 sequences listed, more than 6% were seen once; the top ten hold 10%. The receptor's source is a man in his thirties or forties who received the YFV17D yellow fever vaccine. This sample comprised PBMCs, either bulk or a sorted T-cell subset (CD4+, CD8+, memory, or dextramer-sorted; not recorded which), obtained 45 days after the yellow fever booster vaccination.

Here the CDR3 reads CSAIGGSAETQYF. CDR3 DNA sequence: TGCAGTGCTATTGGGGGATCCGCGGAGACCCAGTACTTC. The V call is TRBV20-1, the J call TRBJ2-5, with D perhaps assigned TRBD1 or TRBD2 (5 bases each). This CDR3 is 13 amino acids long. CDR1 is DFQATT, CDR2 SNEGSKA, per germline (reference sequence). The V gene lost 4 bases and the J gene lost 5 bases, with 14 bases spanning the gap.